The text below deals with one T cell receptor (beta chain). The entry originates in a study of T cells after somatic rescue of genetic block. Sequencing was performed with immunoSEQ multiplex PCR; in TCRdb, only in-frame clones are kept and a portion is missing. Of around 15,000 clones listed, just over 70% are singletons. V shed 1 base and J shed 8 bases, with 6 bases lying between them. Germline assignment: CDR1 SGHTA and CDR2 FQGTGA. CDR3 length equals 12 residues. V and J are TRBV7-3 and TRBJ2-1; D remains ambiguous. The sample taken for sequencing was peripheral blood mononuclear cells (PBMCs). The clonotype comes from a man younger than 35. CDR3 residues: CASSLNPDEQFF. CDR3 DNA sequence: TGTGCCAGCAGCTTAAATCCCGATGAGCAGTTCTTC.